This TCR beta chain is drawn from a study of shared clonotypes between healthy human individuals. Study background: Aged 18 to 49, the donors were a couple of women and a few men.

Naive-designated CD8 cells lacked CD45RO, were positively enriched for CCR7, and omitted terminally differentiated effector memory CD45RA+ cells. V dropped 0 bases and J dropped 2; count of bases not matched to a gene: 4. Germline V gene sequence: CDR1 SGHRS, CDR2 YFSETQ. The CDR3 length is 15 residues. The test was conducted at deep level. The authors distributed each subset's genomic DNA evenly over several immunoSEQ plates. The method was immunoSEQ multiplex PCR; TCRdb's version includes in-frame clones alone and lacks a portion of them. Of 1.5 million to 2.5 million clones in the sample, approximately 94% were seen once. With respect to this clone: This sample also contains other DNA sequences that code for the same CDR3.

Sequencing was carried out using naive CD8+ T cells sorted from blood. The chain links TRBV5-1 to TRBJ2-7; 8 bases match TRBD1. This TCR was sampled from a man between 18 and 29 years old in good health. This CDR3 reads CASSLAGGAPYEQYF. The DNA for the CDR3 is TGCGCCAGCAGCTTGGCAGGGGGCGCGCCCTACGAGCAGTACTTC.